The subject of this entry is one T cell receptor (beta chain). Its target is not known. The CDR3 sequence is 14 residues long. The germline CDR1 and CDR2 sequences are LGHNA and YSLEER. Trimming pared 0 bases from V and 7 bases from J, leaving 12 bases between. Expressed TCRB transcripts were sequenced after all isolated RNA was converted to cDNA. Method: immunoSEQ multiplex PCR; TCRdb's copy keeps in-frame clones and lacks some. The data show 300,000 to 400,000 clones, roughly 11% seen once. The sample originates from a study of beta chain features in type 1 diabetes. Whole-study findings and limits: The VDJ junctions of type 1 diabetes patients carried fewer insertions and more deletions.

Sequences were obtained from naive CD4+ T cells from blood. J is TRBJ1-2 and V is TRBV4-3; no definite D call. The sequence was collected from a woman in her twenties or thirties in good health. Here the CDR3 reads CASSQDPGSAGYTF. The DNA for the CDR3 is TGCGCCAGCAGCCAAGATCCGGGTTCCGCTGGCTACACCTTC.